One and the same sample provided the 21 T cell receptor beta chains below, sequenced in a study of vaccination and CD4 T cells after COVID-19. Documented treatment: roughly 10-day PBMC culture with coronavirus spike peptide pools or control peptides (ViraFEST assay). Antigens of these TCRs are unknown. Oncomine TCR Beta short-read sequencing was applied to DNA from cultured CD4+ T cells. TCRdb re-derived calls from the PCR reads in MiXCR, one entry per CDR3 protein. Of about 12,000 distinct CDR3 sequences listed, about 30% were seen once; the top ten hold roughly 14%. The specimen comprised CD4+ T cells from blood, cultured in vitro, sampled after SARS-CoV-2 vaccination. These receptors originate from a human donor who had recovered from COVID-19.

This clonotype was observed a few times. CDR3: CASSFRGESNQPQHF. DNA of the CDR3: TGTGCCAGCAGCTTCAGGGGGGAAAGCAATCAGCCCCAGCATTTT. This chain joins TRBV7-9 and TRBJ1-5, with 7 bases fitting TRBD1. V gave up 3 bases and J gave up 1 base; unmatched junction bases: 3. This CDR3 is 15 amino acids long. CDR1 and CDR2 (germline): SEHNR, FQNEAQ (reference sequence). Combining the CDR3 with reference TRBV7-9 and TRBJ1-5 gives the whole variable domain DTGVSQNPRHKITKRGQNVTFRCDPISEHNRLYWYRQTLGQGPEFLTYFQNEAQLEKSRLLSDRFSAERPKGSFSTLEIQRTEQGDSAMYLCASSFRGESNQPQHFGDGTRLSIL.

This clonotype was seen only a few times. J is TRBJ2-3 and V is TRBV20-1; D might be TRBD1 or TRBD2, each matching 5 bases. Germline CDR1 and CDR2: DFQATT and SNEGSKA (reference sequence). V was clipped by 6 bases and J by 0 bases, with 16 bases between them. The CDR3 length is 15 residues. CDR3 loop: CSAPRGGPSTDTQYF. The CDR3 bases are TGCAGTGCCCCCCGGGGCGGGCCCAGCACAGATACGCAGTATTTT.

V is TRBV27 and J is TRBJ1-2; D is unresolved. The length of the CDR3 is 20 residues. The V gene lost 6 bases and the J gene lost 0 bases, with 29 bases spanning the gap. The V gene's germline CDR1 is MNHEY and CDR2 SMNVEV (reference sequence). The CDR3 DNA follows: TGTGCCAGCAGCCCTTATCGGGGTGCAGTGTCACGCCCGACTAACTATGGCTACACCTTC. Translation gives CASSPYRGAVSRPTNYGYTF.

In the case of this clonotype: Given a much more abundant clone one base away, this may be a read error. This CDR3 reads CSASALNGADTRYF. Written as DNA, the CDR3 is TGCAGTGCTAGTGCCCTGAATGGGGCAGATACGCGGTATTTT. V and J are TRBV20-1 and TRBJ2-3; weak D call: TRBD1 (5 bases). Germline-derived CDR1 and CDR2 are DFQATT and SNEGSKA (reference sequence). The CDR3 runs to 14 residues.

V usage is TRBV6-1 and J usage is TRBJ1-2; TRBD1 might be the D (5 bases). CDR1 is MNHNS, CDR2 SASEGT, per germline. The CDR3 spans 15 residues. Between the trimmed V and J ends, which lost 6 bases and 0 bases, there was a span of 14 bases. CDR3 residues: CASSPLWTTNYGYTF. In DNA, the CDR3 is TGTGCCAGCAGCCCTCTATGGACAACTAACTATGGCTACACCTTC.

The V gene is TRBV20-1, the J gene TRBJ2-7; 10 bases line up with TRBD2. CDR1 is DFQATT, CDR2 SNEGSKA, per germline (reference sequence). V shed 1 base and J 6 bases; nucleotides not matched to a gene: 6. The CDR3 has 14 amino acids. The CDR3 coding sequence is TGCAGTGCTAGAGGGGGGCTAGCGGGAGTCGAGCAGTACTTC. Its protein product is CSARGGLAGVEQYF.

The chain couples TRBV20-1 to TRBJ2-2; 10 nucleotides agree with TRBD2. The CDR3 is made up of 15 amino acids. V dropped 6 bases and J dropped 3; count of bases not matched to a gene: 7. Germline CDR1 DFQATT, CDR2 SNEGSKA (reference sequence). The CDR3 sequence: CSARPSGRDTGELFF. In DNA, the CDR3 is TGCAGTGCCCGACCAAGCGGGAGGGACACCGGGGAGCTGTTTTTT.

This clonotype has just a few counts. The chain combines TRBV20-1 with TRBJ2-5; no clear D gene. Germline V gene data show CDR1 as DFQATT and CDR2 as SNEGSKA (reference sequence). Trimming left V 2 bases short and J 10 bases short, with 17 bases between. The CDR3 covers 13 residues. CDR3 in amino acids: CSARNPSGSGQYF. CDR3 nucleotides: TGCAGTGCTAGAAATCCCTCCGGGTCGGGCCAGTACTTC.

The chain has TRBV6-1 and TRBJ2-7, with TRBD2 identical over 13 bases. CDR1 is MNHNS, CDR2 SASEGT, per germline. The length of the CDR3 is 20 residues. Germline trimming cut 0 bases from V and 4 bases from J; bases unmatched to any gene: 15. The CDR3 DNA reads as TGTGCCAGCAGTGAAGCCTGGACTAGCGGGAGAAGGGAGAAATCTTACGAGCAGTACTTC. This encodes CASSEAWTSGRREKSYEQYF.

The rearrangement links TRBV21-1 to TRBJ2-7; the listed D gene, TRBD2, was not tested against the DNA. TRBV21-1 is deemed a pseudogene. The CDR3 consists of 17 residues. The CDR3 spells CASSNFCGSGNSYEQYF. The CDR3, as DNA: TGTGCCAGCAGCAACTTTTGTGGTAGCGGGAACTCCTACGAGCAGTACTTC.

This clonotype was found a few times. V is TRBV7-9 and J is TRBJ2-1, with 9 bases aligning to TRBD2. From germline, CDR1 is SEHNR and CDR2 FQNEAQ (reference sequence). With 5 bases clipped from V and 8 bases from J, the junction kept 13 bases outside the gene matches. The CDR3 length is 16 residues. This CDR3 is CASSPPWREGGDEQFF. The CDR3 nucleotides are TGTGCCAGCAGCCCCCCTTGGCGGGAGGGAGGCGATGAGCAGTTCTTC.

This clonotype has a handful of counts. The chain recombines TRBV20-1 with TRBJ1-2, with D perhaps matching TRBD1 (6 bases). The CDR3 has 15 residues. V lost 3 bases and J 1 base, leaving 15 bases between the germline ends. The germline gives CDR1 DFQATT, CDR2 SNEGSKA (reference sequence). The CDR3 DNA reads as TGCAGTGCTAGTGAGAGGGGGAAATATAACTATGGCTACACCTTC. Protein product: CSASERGKYNYGYTF.

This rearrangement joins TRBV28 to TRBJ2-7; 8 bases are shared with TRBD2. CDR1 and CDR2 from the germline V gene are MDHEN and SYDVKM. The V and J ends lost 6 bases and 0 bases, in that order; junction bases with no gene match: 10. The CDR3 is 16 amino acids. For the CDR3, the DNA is TGTGCCAGCAGCCCCGGGGGGGGCCCGAGCTCCTACGAGCAGTACTTC. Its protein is CASSPGGGPSSYEQYF.

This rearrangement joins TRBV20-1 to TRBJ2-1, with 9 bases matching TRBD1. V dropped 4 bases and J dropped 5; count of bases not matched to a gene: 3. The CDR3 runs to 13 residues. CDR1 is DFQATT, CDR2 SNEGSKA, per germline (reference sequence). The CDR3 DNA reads TGCAGTGCTAACAGGGGGCGCGACAATGAGCAGTTCTTC. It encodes CSANRGRDNEQFF.

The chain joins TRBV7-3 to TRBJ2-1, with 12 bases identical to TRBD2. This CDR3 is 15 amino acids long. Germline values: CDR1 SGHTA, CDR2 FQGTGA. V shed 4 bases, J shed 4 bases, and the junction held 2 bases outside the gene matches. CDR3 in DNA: TGTGCCAGCAGCTGGGGACTAGCGGGTTACAATGAGCAGTTCTTC. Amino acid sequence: CASSWGLAGYNEQFF.

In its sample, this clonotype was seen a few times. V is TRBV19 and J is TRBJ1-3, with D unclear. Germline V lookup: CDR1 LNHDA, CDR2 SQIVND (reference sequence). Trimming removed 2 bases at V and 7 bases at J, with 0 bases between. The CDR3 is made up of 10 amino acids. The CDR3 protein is CASSINTIYF. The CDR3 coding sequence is TGTGCCAGTAGTATAAACACCATATATTTT.

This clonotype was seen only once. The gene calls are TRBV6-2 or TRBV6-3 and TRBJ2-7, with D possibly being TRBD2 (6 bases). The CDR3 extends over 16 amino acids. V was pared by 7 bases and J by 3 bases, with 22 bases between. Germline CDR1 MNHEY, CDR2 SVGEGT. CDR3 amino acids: CASTTPGTPSLYEQYF. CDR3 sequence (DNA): TGTGCCAGCACCACGCCTGGGACTCCCTCTCTCTACGAGCAGTACTTC.

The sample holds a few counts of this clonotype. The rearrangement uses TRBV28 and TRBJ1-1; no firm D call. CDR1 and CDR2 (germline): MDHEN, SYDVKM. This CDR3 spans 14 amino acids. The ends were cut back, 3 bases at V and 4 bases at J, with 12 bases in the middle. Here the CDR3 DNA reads TGTGCCAGCAGTTTTCGGGGAAGGGTCACTGAAGCTTTCTTT. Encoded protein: CASSFRGRVTEAFF.

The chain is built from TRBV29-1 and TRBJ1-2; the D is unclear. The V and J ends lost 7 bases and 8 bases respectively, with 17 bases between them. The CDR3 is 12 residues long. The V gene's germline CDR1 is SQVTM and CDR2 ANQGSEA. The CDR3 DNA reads TGCAGCGCCCTCCGAAGTGGTGGCGGCTACACCTTC. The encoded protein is CSALRSGGGYTF.

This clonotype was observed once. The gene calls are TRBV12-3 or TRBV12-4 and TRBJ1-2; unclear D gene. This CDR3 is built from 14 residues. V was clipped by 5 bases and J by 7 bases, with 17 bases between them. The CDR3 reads CASSPWTELRGYTF. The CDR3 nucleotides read TGTGCCAGCAGTCCCTGGACCGAATTGCGTGGCTACACCTTC.

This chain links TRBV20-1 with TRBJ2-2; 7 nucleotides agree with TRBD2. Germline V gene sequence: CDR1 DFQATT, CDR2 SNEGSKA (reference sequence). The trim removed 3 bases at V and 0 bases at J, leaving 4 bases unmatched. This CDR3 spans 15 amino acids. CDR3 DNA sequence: TGCAGTGCTAGCGTGGGAGGGGCGAACACCGGGGAGCTGTTTTTT. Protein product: CSASVGGANTGELFF.